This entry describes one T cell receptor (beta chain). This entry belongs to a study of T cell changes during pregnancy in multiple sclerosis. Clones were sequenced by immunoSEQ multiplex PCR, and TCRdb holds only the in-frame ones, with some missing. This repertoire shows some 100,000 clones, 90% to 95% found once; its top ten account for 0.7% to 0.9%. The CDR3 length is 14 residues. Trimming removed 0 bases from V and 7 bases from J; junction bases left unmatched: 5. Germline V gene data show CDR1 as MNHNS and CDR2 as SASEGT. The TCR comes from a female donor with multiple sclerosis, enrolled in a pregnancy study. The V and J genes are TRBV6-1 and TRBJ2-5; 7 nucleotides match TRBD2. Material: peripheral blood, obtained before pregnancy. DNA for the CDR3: TGTGCCAGCAGTGAAGCCGGGGGGAAGGTGACCCAGTACTTC. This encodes CASSEAGGKVTQYF.